Listed below are T cell receptor beta chains from one sample, sequenced in a study of response to subunit inactivated influenza vaccine. One entry per CDR3 protein results from TCRdb running MiXCR on the RT-PCR reads. The table has 150,000 to 200,000 distinct CDR3 sequences, approximately 12% seen once; the top ten hold approximately 30%. These data were likewise used in another study, on T cells expressing NK-cell markers.

The starting material was CD8+ T cells sorted from PBMCs, obtained roughly 12 days after vaccination. These receptors were obtained from a man in his fifties who received an inactivated influenza vaccine. Each CDR3 is given with its conserved first and last residue. D genes are given only for firm matches. Size tells how often a clone was seen (once, few, many) or the class of an expanded clone, and some rows leave it out.

len	v_gene	j_gene	d_gene	abundance	CDR3nt	CDR3aa
16	TRBV5-6	TRBJ2-1	.	few	TGTGCCAGCAGCTTTCGTCGGGGGTTCTCCTACAATGAGCAGTTCTTC	CASSFRRGFSYNEQFF
12	TRBV20-1	TRBJ2-7	.	few	TGCAGTGCTAGGGGACACCTCTACGAGCAGTACTTC	CSARGHLYEQYF
16	TRBV4-3	TRBJ2-1	.	few	TGCGCCAGCAGCCAGGGACTCCGAGGGTCCTACAATGAGCAGTTCTTC	CASSQGLRGSYNEQFF
16	TRBV5-1	TRBJ1-1	TRBD1	few	TGCGCCAGCAGCTTGGAACAGGGGACCTTGAACACTGAAGCTTTCTTT	CASSLEQGTLNTEAFF
15	TRBV7-8	TRBJ1-5	TRBD1	few	TGTGCCAGCAGCCCTGACAGGGGCGTTAATCAGCCCCAGCATTTT	CASSPDRGVNQPQHF
12	TRBV20-1	TRBJ1-5	.	.	TGCAGTGCTAGAGACCCGTCAATAGCCCAGCATTTT	CSARDPSIAQHF
13	TRBV20-1	TRBJ1-5	.	many	TGCAGTGCTAGAGGAGGCTTGGGGCAGCCCCAGCATTTT	CSARGGLGQPQHF
16	TRBV6-2/TRBV6-3	TRBJ2-1	.	once	TGTGCCAGCAGTCATGGTTTGGGGTCACTATGGAATGAGCAGTTCTTC	CASSHGLGSLWNEQFF
16	TRBV20-1	TRBJ1-2	.	many	TGCAGTGCTAGTTTCATACCTAGACAGGATGTTTATGGCTACACCTTC	CSASFIPRQDVYGYTF
16	TRBV7-6	TRBJ2-3	TRBD2	many	TGTGCCAGCAGCCAAGGGACTAGCGGATCCACAGATACGCAGTATTTT	CASSQGTSGSTDTQYF
15	TRBV5-1	TRBJ2-3	TRBD2	few	TGCGCCAGCAGCTTGTGGGGGGGTCTCACAGATACGCAGTATTTT	CASSLWGGLTDTQYF
14	TRBV18	TRBJ1-6	.	.	TGTGCCAGCTCACCGGGAAAAGTGGTTTCACCCCTCCACTTT	CASSPGKVVSPLHF
15	TRBV7-9	TRBJ1-4	.	few	TGTGCCAGCAGCGTATTCGTGGAAGTCGGCGAAAAACTGTTTTTT	CASSVFVEVGEKLFF
15	TRBV4-1	TRBJ1-3	.	many	TGCGCCAGCAGCCTAACCGTGGACTCTGGAAACACCATATATTTT	CASSLTVDSGNTIYF
13	TRBV20-1	TRBJ2-7	TRBD1	.	TGCAGCCCATTAATACTAACAGGGGACGAGCAGTACTTC	CSPLILTGDEQYF
16	TRBV4-1	TRBJ2-2	TRBD1	few	TGCGCCAGCAGCCAAGAGAGGGGGCGTTGGACCGGGGAGCTGTTTTTT	CASSQERGRWTGELFF
14	TRBV12-3/TRBV12-4	TRBJ2-3	.	.	TGTGCCAGCAGTTTTGGAGTATTCACAGATACGCAGTATTTT	CASSFGVFTDTQYF
13	TRBV27	TRBJ2-3	TRBD2	.	TGTGCCAGTGGACTAGCAGACACAGATACGCAGTATTTT	CASGLADTDTQYF
13	TRBV29-1	TRBJ2-3	.	many	TGCAGCGTTGAAGAGCGGCTCACAGATACGCAGTATTTT	CSVEERLTDTQYF
11	TRBV20-1	TRBJ2-5	.	.	TGCAGTGCGCCGGGGCGAGAGACCCAGTACTTC	CSAPGRETQYF
13	TRBV21-1	TRBJ1-5	.	few	TGTGCCAGCAGCCAACCACTCTATCAGCCCCAGCATTTT	CASSQPLYQPQHF
16	TRBV29-1	TRBJ2-1	TRBD2	many	TGCAGCGTTGAAAGACTAGCGGGGGGGCGATACAATGAGCAGTTCTTC	CSVERLAGGRYNEQFF
13	TRBV19	TRBJ1-2	.	many	TGTGCCAGTAGTCCCCTTGGCAACTATGGCTACACCTTC	CASSPLGNYGYTF
16	TRBV27	TRBJ2-1	TRBD2	many	TGTGCCAGCAGTGCCGCGGGACTAGCGGCTCACAATGAGCAGTTCTTC	CASSAAGLAAHNEQFF
13	TRBV7-9	TRBJ2-5	.	few	TGTGCCAGCAGCTTGGAGGGGTGGGAGACCCAGTACTTC	CASSLEGWETQYF
14	TRBV9	TRBJ2-1	.	.	TGTGCCAGCAGTAGTACCAGCTCCTACAATGAGCAGTTCTTC	CASSSTSSYNEQFF
15	TRBV6-1	TRBJ2-1	.	.	TGTGCCAGCAGCCCCTTTCGGGGGAGCTACAATGAGCAGTTCTTC	CASSPFRGSYNEQFF
14	TRBV7-9	TRBJ1-2	.	many	TGTGCCAGCAGCTTATCAGGGACTGACTATGGCTACACCTTC	CASSLSGTDYGYTF
14	TRBV5-6	TRBJ2-1	.	few	TGTGCCAGCAGCGGGGACATCCCGGAGGGTGAGCAGTTCTTC	CASSGDIPEGEQFF
14	TRBV11-2	TRBJ2-7	.	.	TGTGCCAGCAGCTTAATGGTCGACGGCTACGAGCAGTACTTC	CASSLMVDGYEQYF
12	TRBV7-9	TRBJ1-1	.	few	TGTGCCAGCAGCTTCCTTAGCGATGAAGCTTTCTTT	CASSFLSDEAFF
15	TRBV20-1	TRBJ2-3	TRBD2	few	TGCAGTGCTAGAGGAACGAGACTAGCGGGGTATACGCAGTATTTT	CSARGTRLAGYTQYF
13	TRBV6-1	TRBJ2-7	.	.	TGTGCCAGCAGTGAACTGGGGGCCTACGAGCAGTACTTC	CASSELGAYEQYF
18	TRBV28	TRBJ2-1	TRBD2	.	TGTGCCAGCAGTTTATACGGGGCCTCGGGACTAGGTCTAAATGAGCAGTTCTTC	CASSLYGASGLGLNEQFF
16	TRBV4-3	TRBJ2-1	.	.	TGCGCCAGCAGCCAAGATGGCAGTTCGGGGTACAATGAGCAGTTCTTC	CASSQDGSSGYNEQFF
13	TRBV2	TRBJ2-1	TRBD2	.	TGTGCCAGCACCAGGACTAGCTACAATGAGCAGTTCTTC	CASTRTSYNEQFF
15	TRBV28	TRBJ2-5	TRBD1	.	TGTGCCAGCAGTTCACCGGGACAGGGTCAAGAGACCCAGTACTTC	CASSSPGQGQETQYF
14	TRBV6-2/TRBV6-3	TRBJ1-5	.	many	TGTGCCAGCAGTTATACGAAGAGCAATCAGCCCCAGCATTTT	CASSYTKSNQPQHF
14	TRBV29-1	TRBJ2-3	.	.	TGCAGCGTTGAAGAGTCTAATACCCGAGATACGCAGTATTTT	CSVEESNTRDTQYF
14	TRBV27	TRBJ2-1	.	.	TGTGCCAGCAGTTTGGACTTCGGAGGGAGTGAGCAGTTCTTC	CASSLDFGGSEQFF
18	TRBV5-1	TRBJ2-6	.	.	TGCGCCAGCAGCCTGGACGGGGGTTCCTCCTCTGGGGCCAACGTCCTGACTTTC	CASSLDGGSSSGANVLTF
11	TRBV29-1	TRBJ1-2	.	.	TGCAGCGTTGGCAGGGAGAATGGCTACACCTTC	CSVGRENGYTF
13	TRBV19	TRBJ2-5	.	many	TGTGCCAGTAGTATAGATGATGGAGAGACCCAGTACTTC	CASSIDDGETQYF
13	TRBV29-1	TRBJ2-5	.	.	TGCAGCCGTGATCTGGGGGGCTGGGAGACCCAGTACTTC	CSRDLGGWETQYF
14	TRBV5-1	TRBJ2-1	.	many	TGCGCCAGCAGCTTGGGGGAGGCGGCGAATGAGCAGTTCTTC	CASSLGEAANEQFF
12	TRBV28	TRBJ2-3	.	few	TGTGCCAGCAGTAGGATCGCAGATACGCAGTATTTT	CASSRIADTQYF
19	TRBV20-1	TRBJ2-1	TRBD2	few	TGCAGTGTTCCGAAGGCGTTTGCTAGCGGGGGTTGGTCCTACAATGAGCAGTTCTTC	CSVPKAFASGGWSYNEQFF
12	TRBV29-1	TRBJ1-2	TRBD1	many	TGCAGCGCTGCGACAGGGGCGAATGGCTACACCTTC	CSAATGANGYTF
14	TRBV7-2	TRBJ2-3	TRBD2	few	TGTGCCAGCAACTCCCGGGGGGGCACAGATACGCAGTATTTT	CASNSRGGTDTQYF
16	TRBV14	TRBJ2-2	TRBD1	few	TGTGCCAGCAGCCAGTACGGGACAGGGTACACCGGGGAGCTGTTTTTT	CASSQYGTGYTGELFF